A selection of T cell receptor beta chains follows, all from one sample in a study of cytomegalovirus exposure and HLA in healthy donors. Produced via immunoSEQ multiplex PCR; TCRdb's table is partial and in-frame only. Of tens of thousands of clones in the sample, over 65% were seen once. Specimen: PBMCs. All receptors derive from a middle-aged man in good health and CMV-seronegative. The CDR3 runs from the conserved cysteine through the conserved F or W. A D gene is named only where the DNA matches it firmly. The size entry is marked missing in some rows and otherwise reads once, few, many or a size class.

J gene	clone size	V gene	D gene	CDR3 protein	CDR3 DNA
TRBJ1-2	NA	TRBV11-2	TRBD1	CASSLGPGQGWGYTF	TGTGCCAGCAGCTTAGGCCCGGGACAGGGGTGGGGCTACACCTTC
TRBJ2-7	NA	TRBV19	TRBD1	CASSAGTEYYEQYF	TGTGCCAGTAGCGCCGGGACAGAGTACTACGAGCAGTACTTC
TRBJ2-4	NA	TRBV28	NA	CASSSVGALAKNIQYF	TGTGCCAGCAGTTCTGTGGGAGCGCTAGCCAAAAACATTCAGTACTTC
TRBJ2-3	NA	TRBV11-3	TRBD2	CASSSRGLADTDTQYF	TGTGCCAGCAGCTCCAGGGGACTAGCGGACACAGATACGCAGTATTTT
TRBJ2-5	once	TRBV9	TRBD2	CASSPRRGLAGGKTQYF	TGTGCCAGCAGCCCCCGGAGGGGACTAGCGGGAGGGAAGACCCAGTACTTC
TRBJ2-3	NA	TRBV5-3	TRBD2	CASGTSGPGGVGDTQYF	TGTGCCAGCGGGACTAGCGGGCCCGGAGGCGTTGGAGATACGCAGTATTTT
TRBJ2-2	few	TRBV7-8	NA	CASSLGQNTGELFF	TGTGCCAGCAGCTTGGGACAGAACACCGGGGAGCTGTTTTTT
TRBJ2-1	few	TRBV7-3	TRBD2	CASSPQTSVYNEQFF	TGTGCCAGCAGCCCGCAGACTAGCGTGTACAATGAGCAGTTCTTC
TRBJ2-3	NA	TRBV5-1	TRBD2	CASSSSGTITDTQYF	TGCGCCAGCAGTTCTAGCGGAACGATCACAGATACGCAGTATTTT
TRBJ2-1	NA	TRBV5-1	TRBD1	CASSLDRGRNNEQFF	TGCGCCAGCAGCTTGGACAGGGGGCGAAATAATGAGCAGTTCTTC
TRBJ2-7	NA	TRBV6-6	NA	CASSPLSWGRYEQYF	TGTGCCAGCAGTCCCCTGTCGTGGGGGCGCTACGAGCAGTACTTC
TRBJ2-7	NA	TRBV27	NA	CASRSKQSAPYEQYF	TGTGCCAGCAGGTCTAAACAGAGTGCTCCCTACGAGCAGTACTTC
TRBJ1-4	once	TRBV15	TRBD1	CATSRLGGQATTNEKLFF	TGTGCCACCAGCAGGTTGGGGGGACAGGCGACAACTAATGAAAAACTGTTTTTT
TRBJ2-7	NA	TRBV5-1	TRBD2	CASREMAGGGYEQYF	TGCGCCAGCAGGGAGATGGCGGGAGGAGGGTACGAGCAGTACTTC
TRBJ2-7	NA	TRBV5-4	TRBD1	CASSSSGTGQREQYF	TGTGCCAGCAGCTCCTCCGGGACAGGGCAACGCGAGCAGTACTTC
TRBJ1-2	NA	TRBV10-2	TRBD1	CASSPDRGSNYGYTF	TGCGCCAGCAGCCCGGACAGGGGATCTAACTATGGCTACACCTTC